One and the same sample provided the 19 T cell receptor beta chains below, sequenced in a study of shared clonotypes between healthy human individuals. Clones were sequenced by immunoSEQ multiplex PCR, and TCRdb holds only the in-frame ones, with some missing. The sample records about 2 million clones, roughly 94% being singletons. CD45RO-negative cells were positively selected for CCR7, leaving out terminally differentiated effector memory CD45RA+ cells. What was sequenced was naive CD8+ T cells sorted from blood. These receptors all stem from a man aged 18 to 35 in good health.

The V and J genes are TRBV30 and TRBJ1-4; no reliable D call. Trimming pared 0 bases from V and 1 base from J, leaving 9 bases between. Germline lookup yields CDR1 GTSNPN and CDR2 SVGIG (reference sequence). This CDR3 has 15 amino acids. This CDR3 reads CAWSVLRLTNEKLFF. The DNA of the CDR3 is TGTGCCTGGAGTGTACTCCGACTAACTAATGAAAAACTGTTTTTT.

This CDR3 reads CASSLSLLTYEQYF. The CDR3, as DNA: TGTGCCAGCAGCTTGTCGCTACTAACCTACGAGCAGTACTTC. The chain couples TRBV5-6 to TRBJ2-7; D remains unclear. This CDR3 is built from 14 residues. In germline, CDR1 is SGHDT, CDR2 YYEEEE. V gave up 1 base and J gave up 2 bases, with 10 bases separating them.

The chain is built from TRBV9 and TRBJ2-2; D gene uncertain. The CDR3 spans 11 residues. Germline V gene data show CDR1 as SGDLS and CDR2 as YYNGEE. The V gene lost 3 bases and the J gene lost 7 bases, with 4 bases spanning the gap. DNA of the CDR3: TGTGCCAGCAGCGCATACGGGGAGCTGTTTTTT. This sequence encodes CASSAYGELFF.

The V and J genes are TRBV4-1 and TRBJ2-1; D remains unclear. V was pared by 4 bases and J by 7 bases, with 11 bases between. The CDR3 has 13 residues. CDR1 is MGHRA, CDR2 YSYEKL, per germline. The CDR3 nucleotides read TGCGCCAGCAGCCTCCGGCCAAGGAATGAGCAGTTCTTC. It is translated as CASSLRPRNEQFF.

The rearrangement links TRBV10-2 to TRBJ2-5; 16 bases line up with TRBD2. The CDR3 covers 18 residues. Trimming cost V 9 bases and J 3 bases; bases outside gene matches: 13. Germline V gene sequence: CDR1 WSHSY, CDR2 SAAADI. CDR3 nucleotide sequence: TGCGCCAGTCGCCGACCGGGACTAGCGGGAGGGCCGGAAGAGACCCAGTACTTC. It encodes CASRRPGLAGGPEETQYF.

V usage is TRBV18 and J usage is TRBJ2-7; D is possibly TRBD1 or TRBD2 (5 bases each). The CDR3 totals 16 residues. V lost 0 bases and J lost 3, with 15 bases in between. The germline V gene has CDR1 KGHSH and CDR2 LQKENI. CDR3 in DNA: TGTGCCAGCTCACCACCGACCGGGACCCCAGACTACGAGCAGTACTTC. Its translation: CASSPPTGTPDYEQYF. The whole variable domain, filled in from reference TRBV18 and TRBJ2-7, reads NAGVMQNPRHLVRRRGQEARLRCSPMKGHSHVYWYRQLPEEGLKFMVYLQKENIIDESGMPKERFSAEFPKEGPSILRIQQVVRGDSAAYFCASSPPTGTPDYEQYFGPGTRLTVT.

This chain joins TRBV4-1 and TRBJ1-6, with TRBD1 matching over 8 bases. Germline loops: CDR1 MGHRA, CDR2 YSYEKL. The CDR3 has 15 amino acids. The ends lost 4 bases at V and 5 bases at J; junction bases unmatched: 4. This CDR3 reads CASSPDRANNSPLHF. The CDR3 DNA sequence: TGCGCCAGCAGCCCGGACAGGGCTAATAATTCACCCCTCCACTTT.

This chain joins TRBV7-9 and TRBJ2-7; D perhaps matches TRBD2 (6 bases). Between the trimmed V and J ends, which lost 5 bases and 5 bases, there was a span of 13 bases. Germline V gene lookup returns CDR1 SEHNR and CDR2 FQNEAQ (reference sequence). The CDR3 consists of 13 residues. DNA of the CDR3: TGTGCCAGCAGCCCCCCTCCGGGGGACGAGCAGTACTTC. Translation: CASSPPPGDEQYF.

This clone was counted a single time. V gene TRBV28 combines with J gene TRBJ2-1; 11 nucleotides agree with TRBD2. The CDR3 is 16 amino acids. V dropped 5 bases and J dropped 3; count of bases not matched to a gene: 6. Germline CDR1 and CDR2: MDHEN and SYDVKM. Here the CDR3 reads CASSPRLAGIYNEQFF. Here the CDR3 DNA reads TGTGCCAGCAGTCCGCGACTAGCGGGGATCTACAATGAGCAGTTCTTC.

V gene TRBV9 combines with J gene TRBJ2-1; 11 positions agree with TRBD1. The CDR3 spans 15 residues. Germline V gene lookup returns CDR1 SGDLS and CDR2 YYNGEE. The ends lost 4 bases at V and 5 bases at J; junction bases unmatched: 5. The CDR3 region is CASSSRTGGNNEQFF. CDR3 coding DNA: TGTGCCAGCAGCTCCCGGACAGGGGGCAACAATGAGCAGTTCTTC.

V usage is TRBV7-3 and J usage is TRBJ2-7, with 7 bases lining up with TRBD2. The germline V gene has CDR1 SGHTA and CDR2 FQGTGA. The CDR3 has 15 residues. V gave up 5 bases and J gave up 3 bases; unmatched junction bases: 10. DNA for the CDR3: TGTGCCAGCAGCGGAACTGTGCGGGAGAGCTACGAGCAGTACTTC. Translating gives CASSGTVRESYEQYF.

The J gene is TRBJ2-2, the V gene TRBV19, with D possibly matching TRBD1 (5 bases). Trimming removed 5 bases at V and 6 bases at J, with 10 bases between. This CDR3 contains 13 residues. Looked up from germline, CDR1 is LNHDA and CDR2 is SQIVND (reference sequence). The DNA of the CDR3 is TGTGCCAGTAGTGAGCCAGGGCCCGGGGAGCTGTTTTTT. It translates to CASSEPGPGELFF.

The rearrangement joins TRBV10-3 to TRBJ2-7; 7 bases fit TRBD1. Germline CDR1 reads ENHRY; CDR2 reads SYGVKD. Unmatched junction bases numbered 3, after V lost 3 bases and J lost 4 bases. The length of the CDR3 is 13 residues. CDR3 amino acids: CAISDKDRYEQYF. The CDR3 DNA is TGTGCCATCAGTGACAAGGACAGGTACGAGCAGTACTTC.

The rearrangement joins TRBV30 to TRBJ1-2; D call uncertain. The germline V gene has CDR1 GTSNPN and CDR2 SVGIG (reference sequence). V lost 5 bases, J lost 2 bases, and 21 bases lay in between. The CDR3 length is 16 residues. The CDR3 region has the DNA TGTGCCTGGCTCAAGGTCCCGGGGAGGGCGAACTATGGCTACACCTTC. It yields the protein CAWLKVPGRANYGYTF.

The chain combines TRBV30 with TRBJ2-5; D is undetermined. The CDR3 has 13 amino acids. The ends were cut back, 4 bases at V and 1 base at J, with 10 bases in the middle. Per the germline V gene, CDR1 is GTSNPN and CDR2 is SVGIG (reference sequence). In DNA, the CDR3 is TGTGCCTGGAACACAGTCATCCAAGAGACCCAGTACTTC. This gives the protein CAWNTVIQETQYF.

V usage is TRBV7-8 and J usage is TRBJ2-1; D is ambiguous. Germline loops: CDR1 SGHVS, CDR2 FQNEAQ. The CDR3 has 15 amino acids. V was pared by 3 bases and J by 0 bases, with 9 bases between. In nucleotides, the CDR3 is TGTGCCAGCAGCTTCGACTTCCCCTCCTACAATGAGCAGTTCTTC. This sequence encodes CASSFDFPSYNEQFF.

The CDR3 DNA follows: TGTGCCAGCAGTTACGAAGCGGGGCTATTCTACGAGCAGTACTTC. Residues: CASSYEAGLFYEQYF. The chain has TRBV6-5 and TRBJ2-7; 7 bases fit TRBD2. Trimming took 2 bases from V and 3 from J; bases not matched to a gene: 7. This CDR3 comprises 15 residues. Germline assignment: CDR1 MNHEY and CDR2 SVGAGI.

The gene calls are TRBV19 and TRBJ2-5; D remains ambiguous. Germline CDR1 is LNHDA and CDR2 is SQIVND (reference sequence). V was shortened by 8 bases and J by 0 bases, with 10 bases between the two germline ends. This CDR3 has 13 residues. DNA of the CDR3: TGTGCCAGTTGTGCGGTGGACCAAGAGACCCAGTACTTC. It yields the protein CASCAVDQETQYF.

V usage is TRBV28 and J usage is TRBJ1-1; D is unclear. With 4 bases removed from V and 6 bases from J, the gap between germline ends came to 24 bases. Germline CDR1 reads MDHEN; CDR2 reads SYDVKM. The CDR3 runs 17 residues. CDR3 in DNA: TGTGCCAGCAGTTCCTCCTACCCCCGTGGGGAGAGTGCTGAAGCTTTCTTT. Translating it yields CASSSSYPRGESAEAFF.